The next 30 T cell receptor beta chains were all read from a single sample in a study of control samples from healthy donors and cancer patients. TCRdb keeps only in-frame clones here, not all; method: immunoSEQ multiplex PCR. The profile covers 100,000 or so clones, with around 89% appearing a single time and less than 8.5% taken by the ten largest. The material sequenced was blood. Receptors originate from a man aged 25-45 years in good health.

This clone was seen more than once but under ten times. CDR3 nucleotides: TGTGCCAGCAGTGAAGCCCGTAGGTCGCGCACGCTTGGGACGTGGTACACTGAAGCTTTCTTT. Residues: CASSEARRSRTLGTWYTEAFF. The V call is TRBV6-1, the J call TRBJ1-1, with D possibly being TRBD1 (5 bases). The CDR3 spans 21 residues. The germline V gene encodes CDR1 MNHNS and CDR2 SASEGT. Trimming pared 0 bases from V and 3 bases from J, leaving 29 bases between.

The chain recombines TRBV11-2 with TRBJ2-3; the match to TRBD2 covers 7 bases. The CDR3 extends over 16 amino acids. The germline gives CDR1 SGHAT, CDR2 FQNNGV. With V trimmed by 2 bases and J by 0 bases, 5 bases remained unmatched. CDR3 bases: TGTGCCAGCAGCTTAATACTAGCGACAAGCACAGATACGCAGTATTTT. It is translated as CASSLILATSTDTQYF.

This chain links TRBV2 with TRBJ1-5; 8 bases are a match to TRBD1. The V gene's germline CDR1 is SNHLY and CDR2 FYNNEI. V gave up 4 bases and J gave up 5 bases; unmatched junction bases: 4. The CDR3 sequence is 14 residues long. The CDR3 DNA reads as TGTGCCAGCAGTGTAGACAGGGGTTATCAGCCCCAGCATTTT. Translated: CASSVDRGYQPQHF.

The chain combines TRBV6-5 with TRBJ1-2, with 8 bases identical to TRBD1. The junction had 7 bases not matched to a gene; V was cut back by 6 bases and J by 4 bases. The CDR3 length is 14 residues. Germline lookup yields CDR1 MNHEY and CDR2 SVGAGI. The CDR3 DNA reads as TGTGCCAGCAGCGACGCAGGGGGCTCCTATGGCTACACCTTC. Protein sequence: CASSDAGGSYGYTF.

V usage is TRBV28 and J usage is TRBJ1-6, with 8 bases aligning to TRBD1. Looked up from germline, CDR1 is MDHEN and CDR2 is SYDVKM. Trimming removed 1 base from V and 7 bases from J; junction bases left unmatched: 3. The length of the CDR3 is 15 residues. As DNA, the CDR3 is TGTGCCAGCAGTTTATCTCGACAGGGGAATTCACCCCTCCACTTT. It translates to CASSLSRQGNSPLHF.

This chain connects TRBV28 to TRBJ2-5; TRBD2 aligns across 7 bases. J gave up 3 bases and V 5 bases, and 12 bases lay outside the gene matches. This CDR3 is 16 amino acids long. Looked up from germline, CDR1 is MDHEN and CDR2 is SYDVKM. CDR3: CASSDMGGSGKETQYF. DNA for the CDR3: TGTGCCAGCAGTGACATGGGGGGGTCGGGAAAAGAGACCCAGTACTTC.

The chain employs TRBV3-1 (or the pseudogene TRBV3-2) and TRBJ2-2; 11 nucleotides match TRBD2. Germline trimming cut 4 bases from V and 4 bases from J; bases unmatched to any gene: 11. There are 18 residues in the CDR3. In germline, CDR1 is LGHDT, CDR2 YNNKEL (reference sequence). This CDR3 reads CASSRYTSGSGSTGELFF. In nucleotides, the CDR3 is TGTGCCAGCAGCCGATATACTAGCGGGAGTGGCAGCACCGGGGAGCTGTTTTTT.

The chain links TRBV12-3 or TRBV12-4 to TRBJ1-5; D perhaps matches TRBD1 (6 bases). The CDR3 covers 12 residues. The germline V and J ends were trimmed by 4 bases and 10 bases, with 11 bases remaining between them. This CDR3 reads CASSWTVGPQHF. For the CDR3, the DNA is TGTGCCAGCAGTTGGACAGTCGGCCCCCAGCATTTT.

The CDR3 reads CASRDPGFTDTQYF. The DNA of the CDR3 is TGTGCCAGCAGGGATCCCGGTTTCACAGATACGCAGTATTTT. This sequence joins TRBV2 and TRBJ2-3; D ambiguous. Germline V gene sequence: CDR1 SNHLY, CDR2 FYNNEI. The CDR3 runs 14 residues. Trimming removed 6 bases at V and 2 bases at J, with 12 bases between.

This clone was recorded once. The genes are TRBV30 and TRBJ1-1; TRBD1 is a possible D gene (5 bases). Germline V gives CDR1 GTSNPN, CDR2 SVGIG (reference sequence). CDR3 length equals 12 residues. Trimming took off 1 base at V and 9 bases at J, with 12 bases between the two ends. The CDR3, as DNA: TGTGCCTGGAGTGGGGGCGGGGGACAAGCTTTCTTT. Translated, it gives CAWSGGGGQAFF.

The CDR3 nucleotides read TGTGCCAGCAGTTCAGGACGTTCGGGATCGTTAGAGACCCAGTACTTC. Translation gives CASSSGRSGSLETQYF. The genes are TRBV28 and TRBJ2-5; maybe TRBD2 (5 bases). With 4 bases removed from V and 4 bases from J, the gap between germline ends came to 19 bases. CDR3 length: 16 amino acids. Looked up from germline, CDR1 is MDHEN and CDR2 is SYDVKM.

The rearrangement links TRBV28 to TRBJ2-1; TRBD2 agrees at 11 bases. Germline V CDR1 and CDR2: MDHEN, SYDVKM. The CDR3 totals 15 residues. V shed 8 bases, J shed 8 bases, and the junction held 11 bases outside the gene matches. CDR3: CASFLAGGPKDEQFF. The CDR3 bases are TGTGCCAGCTTCTTAGCGGGAGGGCCCAAGGATGAGCAGTTCTTC. Filled out from reference TRBV28 and TRBJ2-1, the complete variable domain reads DVKVTQSSRYLVKRTGEKVFLECVQDMDHENMFWYRQDPGLGLRLIYFSYDVKMKEKGDIPEGYSVSREKKERFSLILESASTNQTSMYLCASFLAGGPKDEQFFGPGTRLTVL.

The CDR3 is CASRVKFQIPTEAFF. CDR3 nucleotide sequence: TGTGCCAGCAGGGTCAAATTCCAAATTCCTACTGAAGCTTTCTTT. This chain uses TRBV27 with TRBJ1-1; no definite D call. Germline V CDR1 and CDR2: MNHEY, SMNVEV (reference sequence). Trimming shortened V by 6 bases and J by 5 bases, and 19 bases separated the two germline ends. This CDR3 is 15 amino acids long.

The chain links TRBV30 to TRBJ2-1; the match to TRBD2 covers 7 bases. Germline-derived CDR1 and CDR2 are GTSNPN and SVGIG (reference sequence). CDR3 length equals 17 residues. V gave up 0 bases and J gave up 3 bases; unmatched junction bases: 11. The CDR3 loop reads CAWSVLPGWGGYNEQFF. The DNA for the CDR3 is TGTGCCTGGAGTGTACTGCCCGGGTGGGGGGGCTACAATGAGCAGTTCTTC.

The chain joins TRBV2 to TRBJ1-2; 9 bases map to TRBD1. Germline CDR1 SNHLY, CDR2 FYNNEI. Trimming cost V 6 bases and J 4 bases; bases outside gene matches: 6. The CDR3 is 14 amino acids. The CDR3: CASSLQGAGYGYTF. Here the CDR3 DNA reads TGTGCCAGCAGCCTACAGGGGGCCGGCTATGGCTACACCTTC.

The genes are TRBV6-2 or TRBV6-3 and TRBJ1-4; 7 bases agree with TRBD1. Germline CDR1 MNHEY, CDR2 SVGEGT. V shed 5 bases, J shed 7 bases, and the junction held 10 bases outside the gene matches. CDR3 length equals 15 residues. CDR3 in amino acids: CASSPYRGKGEKLFF. The CDR3 DNA follows: TGTGCCAGCAGTCCGTACAGGGGAAAAGGTGAAAAACTGTTTTTT.

This clone was counted once. The rearrangement joins TRBV28 to TRBJ1-6; D call uncertain. Germline CDR1 MDHEN, CDR2 SYDVKM. The CDR3 runs 13 residues. V dropped 8 bases and J dropped 3 bases, with 8 bases sitting between them. The CDR3 DNA reads TGTGCCAGCGGTCTAAACTATAATTCACCCCTCCACTTT. Its protein is CASGLNYNSPLHF.

The chain has TRBV21-1 and TRBJ2-3; the D call TRBD2 from the table was never checked on the DNA. TRBV21-1 is a documented pseudogene. This CDR3 is built from 18 residues. The CDR3 sequence is CASSRTSGGSGSTDTQYF. As DNA, the CDR3 is TGTGCCAGCAGCAGGACTAGCGGGGGGTCTGGTAGCACAGATACGCAGTATTTT.

V is TRBV7-3 and J is TRBJ2-3, with 8 nucleotides matching TRBD2. Looked up from germline, CDR1 is SGHTA and CDR2 is FQGTGA. V was pared by 1 base and J by 3 bases, with 3 bases of the junction left unmatched. There are 15 residues in the CDR3. The CDR3 reads CASSLRRGATDTQYF. DNA of the CDR3: TGTGCCAGCAGCTTAAGGCGGGGGGCGACAGATACGCAGTATTTT.

The V and J genes are TRBV6-2 or TRBV6-3 and TRBJ2-2; TRBD2 aligns across 10 bases. V trimming: 6 bases; J trimming: 6 bases; junction bases outside the gene matches: 7. Germline values: CDR1 MNHEY, CDR2 SVGEGT. The CDR3 contains 15 residues. CDR3 amino acids: CASSLAGVIAGELFF. The CDR3 region has the DNA TGTGCCAGCAGCCTAGCGGGAGTTATCGCCGGGGAGCTGTTTTTT.

The V gene is TRBV7-2, the J gene TRBJ2-5; D gene unclear. Trimming removed 5 bases at V and 4 bases at J, with 14 bases between. CDR1 and CDR2 (germline): SGHTA, FQGNSA. The CDR3 covers 14 residues. CDR3 residues: CASSAQPLRETQYF. The CDR3 DNA follows: TGTGCCAGCAGCGCACAACCCCTACGAGAGACCCAGTACTTC.

This clone was picked up one time. The V and J genes are TRBV10-1 and TRBJ1-2; D uncertain. CDR3 length: 13 amino acids. In germline, CDR1 is WNHNN, CDR2 SYGVQD (reference sequence). Trimming removed 3 bases from V and 8 bases from J, with 13 bases in between. DNA for the CDR3: TGCGCCAGCAGTGAATATAGGGATGAAGGCTACACCTTC. Translation: CASSEYRDEGYTF.

This chain joins TRBV30 and TRBJ2-1; 7 bases are shared with TRBD2. V lost 3 bases to trimming and J lost 3 bases; unmatched junction nucleotides: 11. The CDR3 loop spans 16 amino acids. From germline, CDR1 is GTSNPN and CDR2 SVGIG (reference sequence). CDR3 nucleotides: TGTGCCTGGAGCCGAGGAAGCGGGACGGACTACAATGAGCAGTTCTTC. Its translation: CAWSRGSGTDYNEQFF.

This chain joins TRBV6-2 or TRBV6-3 and TRBJ1-4; TRBD1 matches 9 bases. Unmatched junction bases numbered 11, after V lost 1 base and J lost 11 bases. CDR1 and CDR2 from the germline V gene are MNHEY and SVGEGT. The CDR3 is 16 amino acids. The CDR3 DNA reads as TGTGCCAGCAGTTACTTAACCGGGACAGGGATCGTGAAACTGTTTTTT. Its protein is CASSYLTGTGIVKLFF.

V and J are TRBV6-6 and TRBJ1-2; TRBD1 matches at 11 bases. Germline-derived CDR1 and CDR2 are MNHNY and SVGAGI (reference sequence). Germline trimming cut 5 bases from V and 4 bases from J; bases unmatched to any gene: 6. The CDR3 sequence is 15 residues long. The CDR3 DNA reads as TGTGCCAGCAGTGCTGGGACAGGGGGGGGCTATGGCTACACCTTC. Residues: CASSAGTGGGYGYTF.

The genes are TRBV11-2 and TRBJ1-2; tentative D call: TRBD1 (5 bases). With 2 bases removed from V and 0 bases from J, the gap between germline ends came to 10 bases. This CDR3 has 15 residues. Germline loops: CDR1 SGHAT, CDR2 FQNNGV. As DNA, the CDR3 is TGTGCCAGCAGCTTATGGGCGGGGGCTAACTATGGCTACACCTTC. Translating it yields CASSLWAGANYGYTF.

The V call is TRBV5-1, the J call TRBJ2-3, with D possibly being TRBD1 (6 bases). Trimming pared 5 bases from V and 0 bases from J, leaving 16 bases between. There are 16 residues in the CDR3. The germline V gene has CDR1 SGHRS and CDR2 YFSETQ. CDR3 DNA: TGCGCCAGCAGGGGACATGTAAGAGCTAGCACAGATACGCAGTATTTT. Residues: CASRGHVRASTDTQYF.

The chain couples TRBV18 to TRBJ1-3; D is possibly TRBD1 (6 bases). Trimming took off 0 bases at V and 0 bases at J, with 18 bases between the two ends. The germline CDR1 and CDR2 sequences are KGHSH and LQKENI. The CDR3 is 19 amino acids. CDR3 nucleotides: TGTGCCAGCTCACCACCGGGGGCCAGAAACCGAATCTCTGGAAACACCATATATTTT. This encodes CASSPPGARNRISGNTIYF. Filled out from reference TRBV18 and TRBJ1-3, the complete variable domain reads NAGVMQNPRHLVRRRGQEARLRCSPMKGHSHVYWYRQLPEEGLKFMVYLQKENIIDESGMPKERFSAEFPKEGPSILRIQQVVRGDSAAYFCASSPPGARNRISGNTIYFGEGSWLTVV.

The rearrangement links TRBV12-5 to TRBJ1-2, with D uncertain. CDR3 length: 13 amino acids. Germline CDR1 LGHNT, CDR2 FRNRAP. Trimming shortened V by 1 base and J by 7 bases, and 10 bases separated the two germline ends. CDR3: CASGLAPLGGYTF. The CDR3 DNA reads as TGTGCTAGTGGTTTGGCCCCCCTGGGTGGCTACACCTTC.

The chain joins TRBV27 to TRBJ1-2, with a weak D call TRBD1 (5 bases). The CDR3 has 13 amino acids. V shed 8 bases and J shed 5 bases, with 15 bases lying between them. Germline CDR1 is MNHEY and CDR2 is SMNVEV (reference sequence). Written as DNA, the CDR3 is TGTGCCAGCTCGACTGGGGGAGGATATGGCTACACCTTC. Encoded protein: CASSTGGGYGYTF.